Following are 30 T cell receptor beta chains from one sample sequenced in a study of cytomegalovirus exposure and HLA in healthy donors. The protocol was immunoSEQ multiplex PCR, while the TCRdb copy is restricted to in-frame clones and leaves out a portion. The data show 110,000 to 150,000 clones, about 95% seen once. The specimen was PBMCs. Receptor source: a man aged 18 to 35 in good health and CMV-seropositive.

V usage is TRBV7-9 and J usage is TRBJ2-5; D is unresolved. From germline, CDR1 is SEHNR and CDR2 FQNEAQ (reference sequence). Between the trimmed V and J ends, which lost 5 bases and 7 bases, there was a span of 14 bases. This CDR3 comprises 13 residues. CDR3 protein: CASSPRRPGTQYF. Written as DNA, the CDR3 is TGTGCCAGCAGCCCCCGGCGGCCCGGGACCCAGTACTTC.

V and J are TRBV2 and TRBJ1-3, with a tentative D call TRBD1 (6 bases). Germline V gives CDR1 SNHLY, CDR2 FYNNEI. V was clipped by 4 bases and J by 1 base, with 14 bases between them. The CDR3 has 16 residues. CDR3 region: CASSAEKTGSGNTIYF. The CDR3 region has the DNA TGTGCCAGCAGTGCAGAGAAGACAGGATCTGGAAACACCATATATTTT.

The rearrangement uses TRBV5-1 and TRBJ1-2; no reliable D call. The V gene's germline CDR1 is SGHRS and CDR2 YFSETQ. V lost 0 bases and J 5 bases, leaving 14 bases between the germline ends. CDR3 length equals 15 residues. For the CDR3, the DNA is TGCGCCAGCAGCTTGGGCGGCCCCGGATTGTATGGCTACACCTTC. It encodes CASSLGGPGLYGYTF.

The rearrangement links TRBV27 to TRBJ2-7; D may be TRBD1 (7 bases). This CDR3 contains 13 residues. From germline, CDR1 is MNHEY and CDR2 SMNVEV (reference sequence). Trimming left V 8 bases short and J 4 bases short, with 15 bases between. The CDR3 DNA reads as TGTGCCAGCCGCGGGACAGCGGTATACGAGCAGTACTTC. Translated, it gives CASRGTAVYEQYF.

The chain uses TRBV25-1 and TRBJ2-2; D unclear. Trimming took 3 bases from V and 4 from J, leaving 9 bases between them. The CDR3 contains 14 residues. Germline CDR1 reads MGHDK; CDR2 reads SYGVNS. In DNA, the CDR3 is TGTGCCAGCAGTGACCAGCGTTCCACCGGGGAGCTGTTTTTT. This gives the protein CASSDQRSTGELFF.

This chain links TRBV29-1 with TRBJ1-2; no reliable D call. The V end lost 4 bases, the J end lost 5 bases, and 11 bases lay between the germline ends. The CDR3 loop spans 12 amino acids. Germline CDR1 is SQVTM and CDR2 is ANQGSEA. The CDR3 nucleotides are TGCAGCGTTGTAGACTTATCGTATGGCTACACCTTC. Its protein is CSVVDLSYGYTF.

This clone has just one count. The V and J genes are TRBV5-1 and TRBJ2-4; 13 positions agree with TRBD2. The CDR3 is 19 residues long. V shed 3 bases and J 1 base; nucleotides not matched to a gene: 10. Germline V gene lookup returns CDR1 SGHRS and CDR2 YFSETQ. The CDR3 sequence: CASSSPGTSGIGAKNIQYF. The CDR3, as DNA: TGCGCCAGCAGCTCCCCCGGGACTAGCGGGATCGGGGCCAAAAACATTCAGTACTTC.

Only one count was recorded for this clone. The chain links TRBV28 to TRBJ2-7; 8 bases fit TRBD2. The CDR3 sequence is 16 residues long. The germline gives CDR1 MDHEN, CDR2 SYDVKM. Trimming at V came to 3 bases and at J to 4 bases, leaving 11 bases not matched to a gene. The CDR3 DNA reads as TGTGCCAGCAGTTTCACCCCAGCGGGAGCGCGTTACGAGCAGTACTTC. Its translation: CASSFTPAGARYEQYF. The full variable domain, its missing parts supplied by reference TRBV28 and TRBJ2-7, is DVKVTQSSRYLVKRTGEKVFLECVQDMDHENMFWYRQDPGLGLRLIYFSYDVKMKEKGDIPEGYSVSREKKERFSLILESASTNQTSMYLCASSFTPAGARYEQYFGPGTRLTVT.

CDR3: CASSLGSLGNEQFF. CDR3 coding DNA: TGCGCCAGCAGCCTGGGGTCCCTCGGCAATGAGCAGTTCTTC. This chain uses TRBV5-1 with TRBJ2-1; no definite D call. The germline CDR1 and CDR2 sequences are SGHRS and YFSETQ. The CDR3 has 14 residues. V lost 4 bases, J lost 6 bases, and 14 bases lay in between.

The chain recombines TRBV9 with TRBJ1-4; D gene unclear. Between the trimmed V and J ends, which lost 0 bases and 5 bases, there was a span of 8 bases. Germline-derived CDR1 and CDR2 are SGDLS and YYNGEE. The CDR3 contains 14 residues. The chain's CDR3 is CASSVDFLNEKLFF. The CDR3, as DNA: TGTGCCAGCAGCGTAGATTTCTTAAATGAAAAACTGTTTTTT.

The chain is built from TRBV29-1 and TRBJ2-4; D might be TRBD1 (6 bases). The CDR3 runs 11 residues. Germline-derived CDR1 and CDR2 are SQVTM and ANQGSEA. V lost 7 bases and J 9 bases, leaving 13 bases between the germline ends. The CDR3 coding sequence is TGCAGCGCCGGTACAGGGAGCATTCAGTACTTC. Residues: CSAGTGSIQYF.

Here the CDR3 DNA reads TGTGCCACCTCGGACAGGGCGTTTTACACTGAAGCTTTCTTT. Its protein product is CATSDRAFYTEAFF. This chain joins TRBV6-1 and TRBJ1-1, with 8 bases fitting TRBD1. Germline CDR1 is MNHNS and CDR2 is SASEGT. V shed 10 bases, J shed 3 bases, and the junction held 10 bases outside the gene matches. This CDR3 comprises 14 residues.

This chain links TRBV9 with TRBJ2-3, with 10 bases fitting TRBD2. Germline V gene lookup returns CDR1 SGDLS and CDR2 YYNGEE. V shed 5 bases and J 2 bases; nucleotides not matched to a gene: 5. The CDR3 length is 15 residues. Written as DNA, the CDR3 is TGTGCCAGCAGGTGGGGGACTAGCGCCACAGATACGCAGTATTTT. Protein product: CASRWGTSATDTQYF.

The CDR3 coding sequence is TGCAGTGCTAATAGACAAGAGACCCAGTACTTC. It yields the protein CSANRQETQYF. V usage is TRBV20-1 and J usage is TRBJ2-5; no definite D call. This CDR3 has 11 residues. The germline gives CDR1 DFQATT, CDR2 SNEGSKA (reference sequence). Deletions cut 4 bases from V and 2 bases from J, with 5 bases between.

V gene TRBV4-1 combines with J gene TRBJ2-1, with 7 bases matching TRBD2. Germline V lookup: CDR1 MGHRA, CDR2 YSYEKL. V lost 4 bases, J lost 6 bases, and 3 bases stayed unmatched. This CDR3 has 13 amino acids. CDR3: CASSLGTTNEQFF. For the CDR3, the DNA is TGCGCCAGCAGCCTAGGGACTACCAATGAGCAGTTCTTC.

This sequence joins TRBV9 and TRBJ1-3; D uncertain. This CDR3 comprises 14 residues. Germline V CDR1 and CDR2: SGDLS, YYNGEE. Trimming cost V 3 bases and J 5 bases, with 12 bases left between them. The CDR3 protein is CASSADLLRNTIYF. The CDR3 coding sequence is TGTGCCAGCAGCGCGGACTTACTAAGAAACACCATATATTTT.

The J gene is TRBJ2-2, the V gene TRBV5-1; D not certain. The germline CDR1 and CDR2 sequences are SGHRS and YFSETQ. The V and J ends lost 5 bases and 9 bases respectively, with 11 bases between them. The CDR3 runs 12 residues. For the CDR3, the DNA is TGCGCCAGCAGTGCGCCAGACTGGGAGCTGTTTTTT. Translated, it gives CASSAPDWELFF. The complete variable domain, with remaining parts taken from reference TRBV5-1 and TRBJ2-2, reads KAGVTQTPRYLIKTRGQQVTLSCSPISGHRSVSWYQQTPGQGLQFLFEYFSETQRNKGNFPGRFSGRQFSNSRSEMNVSTLELGDSALYLCASSAPDWELFFGEGSRLTVL.

The chain links TRBV28 to TRBJ1-6, with D possibly matching TRBD1 (5 bases). V was cut by 4 bases and J by 8 bases, with 21 bases left in between. There are 17 residues in the CDR3. Germline CDR1 reads MDHEN; CDR2 reads SYDVKM. The DNA for the CDR3 is TGTGCCAGCAGTTACCGCAGGAAACGGGGGATATATTCACCCCTCCACTTT. Its protein product is CASSYRRKRGIYSPLHF.

V is TRBV9 and J is TRBJ1-1, with a possible D match to TRBD1 (5 bases). Germline V gene sequence: CDR1 SGDLS, CDR2 YYNGEE. The CDR3 runs 13 residues. The ends were cut back, 2 bases at V and 4 bases at J, with 9 bases in the middle. CDR3 sequence: CASSVGGTTEAFF. The CDR3, as DNA: TGTGCCAGCAGCGTGGGGGGGACCACTGAAGCTTTCTTT.

The chain carries TRBV15 and TRBJ1-3, with D unclear. Trimming pared 0 bases from V and 4 bases from J, leaving 7 bases between. Germline-derived CDR1 and CDR2 are LNHNV and YYDKDF (reference sequence). This CDR3 has 14 residues. CDR3 bases: TGTGCCACCAGCAGAGATCTGGCCGGAAACACCATATATTTT. Amino acid sequence: CATSRDLAGNTIYF.

The chain links TRBV2 to TRBJ1-3, with 8 bases lining up with TRBD1. CDR3 length: 14 amino acids. Germline V CDR1 and CDR2: SNHLY, FYNNEI. J was trimmed by 2 bases and V by 5 bases; bases with no gene match: 2. The CDR3 loop is CASSLTGAGNTIYF. The CDR3 coding sequence is TGTGCCAGCAGTTTGACAGGGGCTGGAAACACCATATATTTT.

The chain recombines TRBV5-4 with TRBJ2-3; TRBD1 matches at 8 bases. CDR1 and CDR2 (germline): SGHNT, YYREEE (reference sequence). The ends lost 3 bases at V and 6 bases at J; junction bases unmatched: 3. The CDR3 has 13 amino acids. Here the CDR3 reads CASSSTGADTQYF. In DNA, the CDR3 is TGTGCCAGCAGCTCGACAGGGGCCGATACGCAGTATTTT.

The chain couples TRBV19 to TRBJ1-1; D not certain. CDR3 length equals 14 residues. V was pared by 7 bases and J by 0 bases, with 12 bases between. Germline V gene data show CDR1 as LNHDA and CDR2 as SQIVND (reference sequence). The DNA for the CDR3 is TGTGCCAGTAATACTATAGCCTTGAACACTGAAGCTTTCTTT. Protein sequence: CASNTIALNTEAFF.

The rearrangement links TRBV6-1 to TRBJ2-7; a possible D gene is TRBD1 (6 bases). The CDR3 consists of 17 residues. Deletions cut 1 base from V and 1 base from J, with 17 bases between. Per the germline V gene, CDR1 is MNHNS and CDR2 is SASEGT. CDR3 coding DNA: TGTGCCAGCAGTGAAGACAGGGCCGAACTGGGGTCCTACGAGCAGTACTTC. This translates into CASSEDRAELGSYEQYF.

V is TRBV5-1 and J is TRBJ1-4; no clear D. The CDR3 is made up of 16 amino acids. The V and J ends lost 5 bases and 8 bases respectively, with 22 bases between them. Per germline, CDR1 SGHRS and CDR2 YFSETQ. In DNA form, the CDR3 reads TGCGCCAGCAGTCAAGGTTATTGGACGGGGAGGGAAAAACTGTTTTTT. Amino acids: CASSQGYWTGREKLFF.

The genes are TRBV7-8 and TRBJ2-6; no clear D gene. The germline gives CDR1 SGHVS, CDR2 FQNEAQ. This CDR3 has 14 amino acids. Trimming cost V 2 bases and J 4 bases, with 6 bases left between them. The CDR3 spells CASSLNEGANVLTF. CDR3 bases: TGTGCCAGCAGCTTAAATGAGGGGGCCAACGTCCTGACTTTC.

The chain joins TRBV6-4 to TRBJ1-1, with D hard to call. Trimming shortened V by 7 bases and J by 1 base, and 10 bases separated the two germline ends. CDR1 MRHNA and CDR2 SNTAGT come from the germline V gene. This CDR3 is built from 13 residues. The CDR3 here is CASIVPKNTEAFF. As DNA, the CDR3 is TGTGCCAGCATTGTCCCCAAGAACACTGAAGCTTTCTTT.

The rearrangement uses TRBV6-5 and TRBJ2-3, with 8 bases that match TRBD2. Germline V gene lookup returns CDR1 MNHEY and CDR2 SVGAGI. CDR3 length equals 14 residues. V shed 5 bases and J 4 bases; nucleotides not matched to a gene: 5. The CDR3 loop reads CASSPGLEADTQYF. The CDR3 nucleotides read TGTGCCAGCAGTCCGGGACTAGAGGCAGATACGCAGTATTTT.

The chain links TRBV29-1 to TRBJ2-7, with 7 bases identical to TRBD2. CDR3 length: 12 amino acids. Germline loops: CDR1 SQVTM, CDR2 ANQGSEA. With V trimmed by 2 bases and J by 6 bases, 4 bases remained unmatched. CDR3 amino acids: CSVESGGGEQYF. Here the CDR3 DNA reads TGCAGCGTTGAAAGTGGGGGGGGCGAGCAGTACTTC.

The chain has TRBV29-1 and TRBJ1-2; 9 bases agree with TRBD1. The CDR3 is made up of 15 amino acids. Looked up from germline, CDR1 is SQVTM and CDR2 is ANQGSEA. V dropped 6 bases and J dropped 4; count of bases not matched to a gene: 12. The CDR3 nucleotides are TGCAGCGTAGAGAACCAACAGGGGGCTTTCTATGGCTACACCTTC. Protein product: CSVENQQGAFYGYTF. The entire variable domain, with the rest obtained from reference TRBV29-1 and TRBJ1-2, is as follows: SAVISQKPSRDICQRGTSLTIQCQVDSQVTMMFWYRQQPGQSLTLIATANQGSEATYESGFVIDKFPISRPNLTFSTLTVSNMSPEDSSIYLCSVENQQGAFYGYTFGSGTRLTVV.